This T cell receptor (beta chain) appears in the sequencing data of a study of T cells in localized non-small cell lung cancer. The study's findings and limits: In adjacent lung appeared a median 57 of the top 100 tumor clones.

Clones were sequenced by immunoSEQ multiplex PCR, and TCRdb holds only the in-frame ones, with some missing. The sample carries 25,000 to 35,000 clones, around 93% recorded once. On this clone itself: Its matching antigen is unknown.

This CDR3 is 14 amino acids long. CDR1 is MNHNS, CDR2 SASEGT, per germline. The V end lost 11 bases, the J end lost 0 bases, and 15 bases lay between the germline ends. This chain uses TRBV6-1 with TRBJ2-3; the D gene is possibly TRBD1 (5 bases). Sequenced material: PBMCs, taken before any cancer treatment. This receptor was taken from a man between 35 and 75 years old with stage II lung adenocarcinoma. The CDR3 DNA follows: TGTGCCGGGGCGCGGCAGTTGAGCACAGATACGCAGTATTTT. Its protein product is CAGARQLSTDTQYF.